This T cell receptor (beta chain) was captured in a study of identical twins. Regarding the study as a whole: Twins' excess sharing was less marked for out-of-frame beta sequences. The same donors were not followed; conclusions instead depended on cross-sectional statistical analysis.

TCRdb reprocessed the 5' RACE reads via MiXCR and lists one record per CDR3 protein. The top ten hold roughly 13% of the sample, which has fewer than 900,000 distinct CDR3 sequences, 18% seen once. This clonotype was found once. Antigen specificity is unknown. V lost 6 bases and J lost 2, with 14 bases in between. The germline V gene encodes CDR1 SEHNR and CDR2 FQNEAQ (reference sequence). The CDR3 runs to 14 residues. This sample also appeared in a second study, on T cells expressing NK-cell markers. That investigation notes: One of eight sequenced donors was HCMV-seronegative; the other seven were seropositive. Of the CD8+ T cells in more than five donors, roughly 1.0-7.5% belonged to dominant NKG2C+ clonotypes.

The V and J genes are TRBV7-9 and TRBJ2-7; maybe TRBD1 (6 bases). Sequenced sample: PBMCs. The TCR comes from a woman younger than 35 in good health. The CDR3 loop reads CASSVTQGTYEQYF. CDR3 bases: TGTGCCAGCAGTGTTACACAGGGCACCTACGAGCAGTACTTC.